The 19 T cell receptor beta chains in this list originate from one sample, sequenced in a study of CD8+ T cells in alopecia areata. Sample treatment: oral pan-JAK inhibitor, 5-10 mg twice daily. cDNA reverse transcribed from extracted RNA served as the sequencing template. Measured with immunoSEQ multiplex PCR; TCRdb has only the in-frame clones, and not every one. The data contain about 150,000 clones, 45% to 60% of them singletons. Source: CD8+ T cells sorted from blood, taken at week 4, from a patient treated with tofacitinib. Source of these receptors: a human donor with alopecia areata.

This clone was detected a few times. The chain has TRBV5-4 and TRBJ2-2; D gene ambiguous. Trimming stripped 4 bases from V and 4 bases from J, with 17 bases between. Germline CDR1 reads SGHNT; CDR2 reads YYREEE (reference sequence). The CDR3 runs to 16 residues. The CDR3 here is CASSPTRVVRTGELFF. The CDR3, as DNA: TGTGCCAGCAGCCCGACAAGGGTTGTCCGCACCGGGGAGCTGTTTTTT.

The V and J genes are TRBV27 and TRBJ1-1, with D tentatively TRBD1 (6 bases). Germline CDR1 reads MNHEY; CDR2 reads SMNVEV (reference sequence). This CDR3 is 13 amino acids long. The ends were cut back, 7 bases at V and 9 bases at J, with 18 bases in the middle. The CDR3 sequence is CASNSGGIGKAFF. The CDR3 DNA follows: TGTGCCAGCAATTCGGGGGGCATAGGGAAAGCTTTCTTT.

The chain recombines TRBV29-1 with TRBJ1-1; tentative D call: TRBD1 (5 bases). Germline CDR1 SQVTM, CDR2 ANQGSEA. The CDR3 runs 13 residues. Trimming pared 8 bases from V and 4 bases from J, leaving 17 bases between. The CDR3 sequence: CSTQRGGGTEAFF. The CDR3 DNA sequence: TGCAGCACACAGAGGGGCGGGGGCACTGAAGCTTTCTTT.

The CDR3 is CASSGGTDRADEAFF. CDR3 in DNA: TGTGCCAGCAGCGGAGGAACGGACAGGGCGGACGAAGCTTTCTTT. V is TRBV9 and J is TRBJ1-1; TRBD1 agrees at 8 bases. This CDR3 is built from 15 residues. Per germline, CDR1 SGDLS and CDR2 YYNGEE. V lost 3 bases, J lost 8 bases, and 12 bases stayed unmatched. The complete variable domain, with remaining parts taken from reference TRBV9 and TRBJ1-1, reads DSGVTQTPKHLITATGQRVTLRCSPRSGDLSVYWYQQSLDQGLQFLIQYYNGEERAKGNILERFSAQQFPDLHSELNLSSLELGDSALYFCASSGGTDRADEAFFGQGTRLTVV.

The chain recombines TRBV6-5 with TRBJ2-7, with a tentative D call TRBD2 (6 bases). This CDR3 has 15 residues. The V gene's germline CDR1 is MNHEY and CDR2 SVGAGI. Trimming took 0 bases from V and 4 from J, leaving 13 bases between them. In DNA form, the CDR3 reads TGTGCCAGCAGTTACTCCCCGGAGGGTTTATACGAGCAGTACTTC. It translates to CASSYSPEGLYEQYF.

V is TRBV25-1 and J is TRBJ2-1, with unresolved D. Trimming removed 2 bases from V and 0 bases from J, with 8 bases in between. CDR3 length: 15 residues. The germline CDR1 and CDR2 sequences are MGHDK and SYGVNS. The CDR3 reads CASSERTPSYNEQFF. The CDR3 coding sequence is TGTGCCAGCAGTGAAAGGACCCCCTCCTACAATGAGCAGTTCTTC.

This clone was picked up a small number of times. This chain's CDR3 is CSLGQGEETQYF. The CDR3 DNA follows: TGCAGCCTTGGACAGGGAGAGGAGACCCAGTACTTC. J is TRBJ2-5 and V is TRBV29-1, with 8 bases matching TRBD1. V gave up 8 bases and J gave up 5 bases; unmatched junction bases: 7. The germline CDR1 and CDR2 sequences are SQVTM and ANQGSEA. The CDR3 sequence is 12 residues long.

The CDR3: CSVEERRGGYEQFF. CDR3 DNA: TGCAGCGTTGAAGAAAGGCGGGGGGGATATGAGCAGTTCTTC. V usage is TRBV29-1 and J usage is TRBJ2-1, with 9 bases aligning to TRBD2. CDR3 length equals 14 residues. Germline-derived CDR1 and CDR2 are SQVTM and ANQGSEA. J lost 8 bases, V lost 0 bases, and 5 bases had no gene match.

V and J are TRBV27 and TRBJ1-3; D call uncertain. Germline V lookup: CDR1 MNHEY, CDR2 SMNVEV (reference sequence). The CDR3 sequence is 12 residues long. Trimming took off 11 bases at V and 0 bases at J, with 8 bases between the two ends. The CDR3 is CAVGSSGNTIYF. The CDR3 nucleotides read TGTGCCGTTGGGAGCTCTGGAAACACCATATATTTT.

As DNA, the CDR3 is TGTGCCAGCAGCTTCACTAGCGGAGCCTACGAGCAGTACTTC. Protein sequence: CASSFTSGAYEQYF. The chain has TRBV13 and TRBJ2-7; the match to TRBD2 covers 8 bases. V was pared by 3 bases and J by 2 bases, with 3 bases of the junction left unmatched. Germline V CDR1 and CDR2: PRHDT, FYEKMQ (reference sequence). This CDR3 is 14 amino acids long.

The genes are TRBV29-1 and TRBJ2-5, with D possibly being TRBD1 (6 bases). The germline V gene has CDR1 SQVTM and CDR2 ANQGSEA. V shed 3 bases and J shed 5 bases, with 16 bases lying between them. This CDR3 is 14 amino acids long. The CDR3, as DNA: TGCAGCGTTGACACAGGGTTGGGATTTGAGACCCAGTACTTC. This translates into CSVDTGLGFETQYF.

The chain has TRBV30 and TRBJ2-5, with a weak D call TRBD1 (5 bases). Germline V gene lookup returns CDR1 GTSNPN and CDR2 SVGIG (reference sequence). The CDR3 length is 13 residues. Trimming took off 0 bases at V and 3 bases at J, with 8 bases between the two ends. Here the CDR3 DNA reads TGTGCCTGGAGTGTGGACACCGAAGAGACCCAGTACTTC. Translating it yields CAWSVDTEETQYF.

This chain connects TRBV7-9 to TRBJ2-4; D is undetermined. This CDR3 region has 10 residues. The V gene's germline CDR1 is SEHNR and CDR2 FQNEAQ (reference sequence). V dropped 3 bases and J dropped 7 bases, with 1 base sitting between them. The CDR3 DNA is TGTGCCAGCAGCTTCAACATTCAGTACTTC. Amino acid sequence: CASSFNIQYF.

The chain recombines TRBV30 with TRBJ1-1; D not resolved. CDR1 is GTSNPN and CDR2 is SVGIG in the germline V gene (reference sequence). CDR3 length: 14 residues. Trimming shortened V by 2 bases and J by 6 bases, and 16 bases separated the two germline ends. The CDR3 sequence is CAWSSIGSQSEAFF. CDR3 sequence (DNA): TGTGCCTGGAGTTCGATCGGGAGTCAGTCTGAAGCTTTCTTT.

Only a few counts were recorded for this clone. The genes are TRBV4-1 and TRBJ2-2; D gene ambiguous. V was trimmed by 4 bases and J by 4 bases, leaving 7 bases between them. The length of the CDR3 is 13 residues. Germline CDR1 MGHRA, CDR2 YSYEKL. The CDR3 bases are TGCGCCAGCAGCCCCACGGTCACCGGGGAGCTGTTTTTT. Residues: CASSPTVTGELFF.

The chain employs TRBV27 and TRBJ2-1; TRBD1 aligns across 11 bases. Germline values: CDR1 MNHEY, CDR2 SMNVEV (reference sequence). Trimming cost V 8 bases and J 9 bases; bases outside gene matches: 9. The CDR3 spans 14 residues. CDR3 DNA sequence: TGTGCCAGCGGAGGACAGGGGGCAATGCCTGAGCAGTTCTTC. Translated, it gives CASGGQGAMPEQFF.

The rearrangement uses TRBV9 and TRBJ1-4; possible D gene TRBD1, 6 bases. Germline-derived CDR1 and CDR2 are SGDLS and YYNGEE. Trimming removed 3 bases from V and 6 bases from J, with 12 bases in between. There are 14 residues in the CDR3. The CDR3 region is CASSAGQLDEKLFF. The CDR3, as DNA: TGTGCCAGCAGCGCCGGACAGTTGGATGAAAAACTGTTTTTT.

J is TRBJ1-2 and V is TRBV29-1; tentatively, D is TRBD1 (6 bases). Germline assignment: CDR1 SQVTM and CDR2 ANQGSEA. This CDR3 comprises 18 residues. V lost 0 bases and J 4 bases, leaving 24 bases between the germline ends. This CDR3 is CSVEDDLRGEGEFYGYTF. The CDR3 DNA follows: TGCAGCGTTGAAGATGACCTCCGCGGGGAGGGGGAGTTCTATGGCTACACCTTC.

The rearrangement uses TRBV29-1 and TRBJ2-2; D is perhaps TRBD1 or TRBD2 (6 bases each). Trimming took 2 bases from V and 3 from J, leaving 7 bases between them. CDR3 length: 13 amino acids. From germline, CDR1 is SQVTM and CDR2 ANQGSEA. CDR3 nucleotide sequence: TGCAGCGTTGAAAGGGGGGACACCGGGGAGCTGTTTTTT. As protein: CSVERGDTGELFF.